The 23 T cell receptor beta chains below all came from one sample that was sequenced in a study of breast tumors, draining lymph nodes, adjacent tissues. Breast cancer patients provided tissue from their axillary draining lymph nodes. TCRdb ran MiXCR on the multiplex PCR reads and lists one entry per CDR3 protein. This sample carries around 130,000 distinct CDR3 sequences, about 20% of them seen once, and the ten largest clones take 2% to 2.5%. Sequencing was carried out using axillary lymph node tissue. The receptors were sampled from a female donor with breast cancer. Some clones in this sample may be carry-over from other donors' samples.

The chain's CDR3 is CASSLGQGVQETQYF. The CDR3 coding sequence is TGCGCCAGCAGCTTGGGGCAGGGAGTCCAAGAGACCCAGTACTTC. The chain uses TRBV5-1 and TRBJ2-5; D is tentatively TRBD1 or TRBD2 (5 bases each). Trimming took off 0 bases at V and 1 base at J, with 10 bases between the two ends. This CDR3 spans 15 amino acids. CDR1 is SGHRS and CDR2 is YFSETQ in the germline V gene.

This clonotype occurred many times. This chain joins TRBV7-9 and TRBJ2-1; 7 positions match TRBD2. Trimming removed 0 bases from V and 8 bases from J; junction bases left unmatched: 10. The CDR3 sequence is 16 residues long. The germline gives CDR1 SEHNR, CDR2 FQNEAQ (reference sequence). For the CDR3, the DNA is TGTGCCAGCAGCTTAGCGAGCCTAGCGGATGCCGATGAGCAGTTCTTC. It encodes CASSLASLADADEQFF.

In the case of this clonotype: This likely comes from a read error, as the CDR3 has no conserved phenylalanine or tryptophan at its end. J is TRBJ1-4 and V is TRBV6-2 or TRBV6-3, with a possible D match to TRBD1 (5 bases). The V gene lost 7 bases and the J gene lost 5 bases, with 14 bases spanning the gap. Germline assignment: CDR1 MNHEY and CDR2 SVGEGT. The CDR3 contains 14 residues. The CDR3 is CASTETVRNEKLFS. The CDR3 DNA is TGTGCCAGCACCGAGACAGTGAGGAATGAAAAACTGTTTTCT.

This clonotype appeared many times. CDR3 DNA: TGTGCCAGCCGCCGGGAGCAAGAGACCCAGTACTTC. Translated, it gives CASRREQETQYF. The J gene is TRBJ2-5, the V gene TRBV5-8; perhaps TRBD2 as D (6 bases). Per germline, CDR1 SGHTS and CDR2 YDEGEE. The CDR3 is 12 residues long. The V end was cut by 7 bases, the J end by 2 bases, with 9 bases between.

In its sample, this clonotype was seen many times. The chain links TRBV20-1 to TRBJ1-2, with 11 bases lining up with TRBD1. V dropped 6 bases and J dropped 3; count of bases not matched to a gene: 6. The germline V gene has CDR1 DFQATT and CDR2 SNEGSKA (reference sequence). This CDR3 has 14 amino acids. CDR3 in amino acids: CSAEGQGADYGYTF. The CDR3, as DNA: TGCAGTGCGGAAGGACAGGGGGCGGACTATGGCTACACCTTC.

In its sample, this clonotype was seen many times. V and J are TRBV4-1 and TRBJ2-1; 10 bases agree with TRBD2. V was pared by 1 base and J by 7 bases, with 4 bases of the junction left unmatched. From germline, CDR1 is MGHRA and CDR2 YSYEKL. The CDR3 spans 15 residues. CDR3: CASSQASGSINEQFF. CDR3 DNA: TGCGCCAGCAGCCAAGCTAGCGGGAGCATAAATGAGCAGTTCTTC.

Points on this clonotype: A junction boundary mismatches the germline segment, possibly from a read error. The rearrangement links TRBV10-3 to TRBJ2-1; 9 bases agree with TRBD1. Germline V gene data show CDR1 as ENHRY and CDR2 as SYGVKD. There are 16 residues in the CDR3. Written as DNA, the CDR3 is TGTGCCATCAGCGAGCCCGGGACAGGGTCCTACAATGGGCAGTCCTTC. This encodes CAISEPGTGSYNGQSF.

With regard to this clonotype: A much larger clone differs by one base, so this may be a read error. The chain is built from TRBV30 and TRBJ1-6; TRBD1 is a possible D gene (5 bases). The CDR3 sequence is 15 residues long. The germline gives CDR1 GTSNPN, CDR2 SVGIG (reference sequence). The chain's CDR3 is CAWGVEGSYNSPLHF. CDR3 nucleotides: TGTGCCTGGGGTGTAGAGGGGTCCTATAATTCACCCCTCCACTTT.

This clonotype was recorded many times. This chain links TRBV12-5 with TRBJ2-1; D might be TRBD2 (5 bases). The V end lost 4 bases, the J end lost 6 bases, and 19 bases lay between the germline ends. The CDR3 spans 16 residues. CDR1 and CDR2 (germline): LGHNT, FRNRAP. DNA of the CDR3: TGTGCTAGTGGTTCCGCCAACGAGCGGCAGCCCAATGAGCAGTTCTTC. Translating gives CASGSANERQPNEQFF.

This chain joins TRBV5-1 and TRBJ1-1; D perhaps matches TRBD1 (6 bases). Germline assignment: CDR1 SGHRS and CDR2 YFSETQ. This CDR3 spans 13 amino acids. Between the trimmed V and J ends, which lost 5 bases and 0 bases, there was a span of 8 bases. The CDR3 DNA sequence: TGCGCCAGCAGTCAGGGGATGAACACTGAAGCTTTCTTT. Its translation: CASSQGMNTEAFF.

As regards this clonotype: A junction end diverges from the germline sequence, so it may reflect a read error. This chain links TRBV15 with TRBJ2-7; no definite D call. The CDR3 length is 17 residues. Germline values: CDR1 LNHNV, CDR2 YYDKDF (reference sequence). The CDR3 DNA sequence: TGTGCCACCAGCCCACAACAAAGAACAATGGGCTCCTACGAGCAGTGCTTC. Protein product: CATSPQQRTMGSYEQCF. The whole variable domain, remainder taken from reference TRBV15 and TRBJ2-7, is DAMVIQNPRYQVTQFGKPVTLSCSQTLNHNVMYWYQQKSSQAPKLLFHYYDKDFNNEADTPDNFQSRRPNTSFCFLDIRSPGLGDTAMYLCATSPQQRTMGSYEQCFGPGTRLTVT.

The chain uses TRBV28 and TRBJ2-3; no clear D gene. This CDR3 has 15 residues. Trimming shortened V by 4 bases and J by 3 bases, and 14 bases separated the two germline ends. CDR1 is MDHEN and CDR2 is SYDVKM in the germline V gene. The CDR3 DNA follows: TGTGCCAGCAGTTCCCCTGGCGGCACAACAGATACGCAGTATTTT. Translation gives CASSSPGGTTDTQYF. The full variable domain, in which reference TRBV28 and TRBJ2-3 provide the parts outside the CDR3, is DVKVTQSSRYLVKRTGEKVFLECVQDMDHENMFWYRQDPGLGLRLIYFSYDVKMKEKGDIPEGYSVSREKKERFSLILESASTNQTSMYLCASSSPGGTTDTQYFGPGTRLTVL.

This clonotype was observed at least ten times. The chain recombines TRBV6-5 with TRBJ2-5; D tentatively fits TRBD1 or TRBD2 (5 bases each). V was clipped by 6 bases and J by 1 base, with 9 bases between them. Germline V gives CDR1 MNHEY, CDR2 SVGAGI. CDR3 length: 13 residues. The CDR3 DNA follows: TGTGCCAGCAGAAGGGACGGCCAAGAGACCCAGTACTTC. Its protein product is CASRRDGQETQYF.

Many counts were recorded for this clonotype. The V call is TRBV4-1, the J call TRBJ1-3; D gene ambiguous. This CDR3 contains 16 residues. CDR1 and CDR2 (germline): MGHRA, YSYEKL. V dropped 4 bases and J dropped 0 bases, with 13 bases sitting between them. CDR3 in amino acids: CASSRIADYSGNTIYF. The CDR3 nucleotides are TGCGCCAGCAGCCGCATAGCGGACTACTCTGGAAACACCATATATTTT.

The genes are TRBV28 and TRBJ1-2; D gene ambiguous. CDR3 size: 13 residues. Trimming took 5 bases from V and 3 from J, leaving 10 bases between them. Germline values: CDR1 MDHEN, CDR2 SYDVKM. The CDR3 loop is CASSMAGHYGYTF. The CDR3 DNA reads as TGTGCCAGCAGTATGGCCGGGCACTATGGCTACACCTTC.

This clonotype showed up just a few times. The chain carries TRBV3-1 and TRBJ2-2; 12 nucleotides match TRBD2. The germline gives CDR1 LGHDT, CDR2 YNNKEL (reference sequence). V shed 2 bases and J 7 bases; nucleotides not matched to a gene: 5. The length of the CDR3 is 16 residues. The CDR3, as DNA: TGTGCCAGCAGCCAACGGACTAGCGGGATTGGCGGGGAGCTGTTTTTT. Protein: CASSQRTSGIGGELFF.

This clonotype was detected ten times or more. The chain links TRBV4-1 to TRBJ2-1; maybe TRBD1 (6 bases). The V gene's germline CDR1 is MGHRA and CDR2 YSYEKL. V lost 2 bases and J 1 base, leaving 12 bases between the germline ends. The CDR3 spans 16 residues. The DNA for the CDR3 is TGCGCCAGCAGCCAACAACAGGGAAGTTCCTACAATGAGCAGTTCTTC. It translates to CASSQQQGSSYNEQFF.

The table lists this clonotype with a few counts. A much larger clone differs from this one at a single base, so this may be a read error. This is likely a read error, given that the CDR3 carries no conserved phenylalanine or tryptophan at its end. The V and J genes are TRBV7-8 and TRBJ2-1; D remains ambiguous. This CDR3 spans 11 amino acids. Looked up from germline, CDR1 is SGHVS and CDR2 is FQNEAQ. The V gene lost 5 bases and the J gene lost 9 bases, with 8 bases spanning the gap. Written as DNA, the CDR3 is TGTGCCAGCAGCGACGACGCTGAGCAGTTCCTC. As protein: CASSDDAEQFL.

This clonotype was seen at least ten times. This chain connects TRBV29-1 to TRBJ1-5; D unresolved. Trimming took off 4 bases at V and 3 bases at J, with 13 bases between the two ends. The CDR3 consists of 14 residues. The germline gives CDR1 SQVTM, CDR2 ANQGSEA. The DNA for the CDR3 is TGCAGCGTTGTAGAGCCGGGGAACAATCAGCCCCAGCATTTT. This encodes CSVVEPGNNQPQHF.

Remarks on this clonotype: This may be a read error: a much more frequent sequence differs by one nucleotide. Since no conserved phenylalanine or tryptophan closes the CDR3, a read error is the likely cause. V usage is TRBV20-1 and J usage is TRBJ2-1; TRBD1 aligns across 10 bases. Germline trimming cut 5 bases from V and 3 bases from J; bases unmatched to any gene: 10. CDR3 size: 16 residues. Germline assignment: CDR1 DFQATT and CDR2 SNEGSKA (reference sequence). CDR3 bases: TGCAGTGCTCACGGCCCGACAGGGGGCTACTACAATGAGCAGTTCTCC. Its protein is CSAHGPTGGYYNEQFS.

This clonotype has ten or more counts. The DNA for the CDR3 is TGTGCCAGCAGCGTAGGCGGACAGGGACCGGGTGAGCAGTACTTC. Protein sequence: CASSVGGQGPGEQYF. The chain uses TRBV9 and TRBJ2-7; 8 positions agree with TRBD1. CDR1 is SGDLS, CDR2 YYNGEE, per germline. The CDR3 runs 15 residues. V lost 0 bases and J lost 7; bases outside the gene matches: 9.

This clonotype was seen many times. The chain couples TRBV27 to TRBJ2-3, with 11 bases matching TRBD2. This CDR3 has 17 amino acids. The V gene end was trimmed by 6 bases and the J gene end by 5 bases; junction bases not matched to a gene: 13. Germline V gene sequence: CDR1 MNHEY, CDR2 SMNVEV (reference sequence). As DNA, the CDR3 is TGTGCCAGCAGCCTCGTCACCCCGACTAGCGGGATAGATACGCAGTATTTT. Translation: CASSLVTPTSGIDTQYF.

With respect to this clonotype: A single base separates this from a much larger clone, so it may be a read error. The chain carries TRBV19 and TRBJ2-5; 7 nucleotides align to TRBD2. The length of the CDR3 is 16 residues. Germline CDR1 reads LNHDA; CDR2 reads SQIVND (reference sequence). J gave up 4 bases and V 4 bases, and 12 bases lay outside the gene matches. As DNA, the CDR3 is TGTGCCAGTAGTACTTCAGCGGGATGGCCTTTAGAGACCCAGTACTTC. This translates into CASSTSAGWPLETQYF.